These 4 T cell receptor beta chains share one sample of origin, sequenced in a study of blood T cell repertoires in COVID-19. This table comes from immunoSEQ multiplex PCR, and its TCRdb copy is limited to in-frame clones, with some not included. The sample includes hundreds of thousands of clones, around four fifths of them seen just once. The sample taken for sequencing was PBMCs or T cells enriched from blood (not recorded which). Receptor source: a woman aged 40 to 50 who had been exposed to COVID-19.

V and J are TRBV6-2 or TRBV6-3 and TRBJ2-7, with D tentatively TRBD2 (5 bases). The germline V gene encodes CDR1 MNHEY and CDR2 SVGEGT. There are 15 residues in the CDR3. Trimming cost V 2 bases and J 0 bases, with 11 bases left between them. CDR3 in amino acids: CASSYTDEGSYEQYF. DNA of the CDR3: TGTGCCAGCAGTTACACCGATGAGGGCTCCTACGAGCAGTACTTC.

V and J are TRBV7-2 and TRBJ2-5; TRBD2 matches 9 bases. CDR3 length: 15 residues. Germline V gives CDR1 SGHTA, CDR2 FQGNSA. With 6 bases clipped from V and 4 bases from J, the junction kept 9 bases outside the gene matches. The CDR3 DNA follows: TGTGCCAGCAGTGCCAGAGCGGGGGGTAGAGAGACCCAGTACTTC. Its translation is CASSARAGGRETQYF.

The CDR3 protein is CASSLIGVGNTEAFF. The CDR3, as DNA: TGTGCCAGCAGTTTAATAGGGGTTGGGAACACTGAAGCTTTCTTT. This sequence joins TRBV28 and TRBJ1-1, with D perhaps matching TRBD1 (5 bases). The CDR3 length is 15 residues. The V end was cut by 2 bases, the J end by 1 base, with 11 bases between. Germline V gene lookup returns CDR1 MDHEN and CDR2 SYDVKM.

The chain joins TRBV6-5 to TRBJ1-4; no reliable D call. Germline CDR1 and CDR2: MNHEY and SVGAGI. The CDR3 length is 15 residues. V lost 6 bases and J lost 7, with 18 bases in between. DNA of the CDR3: TGTGCCAGCAGCCTAACCGGGGTATCCATTGAAAAACTGTTTTTT. Its protein is CASSLTGVSIEKLFF.